This T cell receptor (beta chain) was captured in a study of blood T cell repertoires in COVID-19. Study overall: Sample material is recorded as cDNA or gDNA derived from T cells, B-cell-depleted T cells, or PBMCs.

Produced via immunoSEQ multiplex PCR; TCRdb's table is partial and in-frame only. Counted here are approximately 280,000 clones, approximately 82% occurring once; the ten biggest clones make up less than 5.5%. V dropped 3 bases and J dropped 6 bases, with 23 bases sitting between them. CDR3 length: 18 amino acids. Germline assignment: CDR1 KGHDR and CDR2 SFDVKD. The clonotype originates from a man aged 40-49 years who had been exposed to COVID-19. The sequenced sample was PBMCs or T cells enriched from blood (not recorded which). The J gene is TRBJ2-1, the V gene TRBV24-1, with a possible D match to TRBD2 (7 bases). The CDR3 is CATSDPQPGRGGGNEQFF. The CDR3 DNA reads TGTGCCACCAGTGATCCCCAACCGGGGCGGGGAGGGGGCAATGAGCAGTTCTTC.